The 3 T cell receptor beta chains reported below all come from one sample, sequenced in a study of identical twins. Each CDR3 protein gets one entry after TCRdb re-called the 5' RACE reads with MiXCR. The sample includes about 240,000 distinct CDR3 sequences, 8% to 11% of them seen just once. The sample taken for sequencing was memory T cells sorted from blood. These receptors were collected from a man aged 50-60 years in good health.

In its sample, this clonotype was seen once. The rearrangement uses TRBV7-2 and TRBJ2-3, with TRBD1 matching over 11 bases. The CDR3 loop spans 15 amino acids. Trimming removed 1 base from V and 8 bases from J; junction bases left unmatched: 5. Germline V gene sequence: CDR1 SGHTA, CDR2 FQGNSA. CDR3 sequence: CASSLGTGGRGTQYF. CDR3 DNA: TGTGCCAGCAGCTTAGGGACAGGGGGCAGGGGTACGCAGTATTTT.

This clonotype was seen a handful of times. The V gene is TRBV5-1, the J gene TRBJ2-2; the D is unclear. Germline CDR1 is SGHRS and CDR2 is YFSETQ. Trimming removed 3 bases from V and 5 bases from J, with 8 bases in between. The CDR3 loop spans 13 amino acids. CDR3 DNA sequence: TGCGCCAGCAGCTCGGATCAAACCGGGGAGCTGTTTTTT. It codes for CASSSDQTGELFF.

This clonotype has a handful of counts. The chain employs TRBV20-1 and TRBJ2-3, with TRBD2 as a possible D gene (6 bases). Per the germline V gene, CDR1 is DFQATT and CDR2 is SNEGSKA (reference sequence). The V end was cut by 2 bases, the J end by 2 bases, with 14 bases between. This CDR3 is built from 15 residues. CDR3 in DNA: TGCAGTGCTAGATCTATAGCGGCGTACACAGATACGCAGTATTTT. Residues: CSARSIAAYTDTQYF.